This TCR beta chain was recovered during a study of PD-L1 blockade in urothelial cancer (dated by TCRdb to 2016 to 2017). Some background on the complete study: All patients started therapy in about 2014 and received atezolizumab 1,200 mg intravenously every 3 weeks. About 90% of the 29 patients were identified as males with urothelial cancer of bladder origin, and a prior smoking history was reported by 18 of 29 patients. An ECOG performance status of 0 or 1 was recorded for the patients, and 0 to 3 prior chemotherapy regimens had been received by the patients. Blood samples were analyzed at 3 weeks after treatment start (second dose) and at 6 weeks after treatment start. Blood samples gave median yields of around 150,000 T cells and some 84,000 unique TCRs, along with a median clonality of about 0.084. Somatic, immune and clinical correlates of response to PD-L1 blockade with atezolizumab in urothelial cancer were the focus of an exploratory multi-omic analysis. Pretreatment tumor samples, along with matched peripheral blood collected serially before and after atezolizumab treatment, underwent TCR sequencing. Progression-free survival longer than 6 months counted as durable clinical benefit, and TCR features were additionally tested against both progression-free and overall survival. In the same patients, whole exome sequencing and RNA sequencing of pretreatment tumors were performed in addition to TCR sequencing. Nine or ten patients reached durable clinical benefit, while 20 patients did not. Some 29 patients had pretreatment blood TCR-seq, some 24 had at least one posttreatment blood collection, and some 24 had tumor TCR-seq. General study outcomes and caveats: Among patients with durable benefit, tumor-associated TCR clones showed greater expansion in peripheral blood 3 weeks after treatment started (n ≈ 23, p = 0.022). Improved progression-free and overall survival was associated with having pretreatment peripheral blood TCR clonality below the median. Because the sample size was small (n ≈ 31) and many of the analyses were exploratory, the results are meant to be hypothesis-generating.

The germline V gene encodes CDR1 SGHVS and CDR2 FQNEAQ. Counted from cysteine to phenylalanine, this CDR3 has 16 amino acids. Only CDR3 DNA is held: 48 bases, read in frame from base 1. Compared with germline, V lacks 1 base and J lacks 7 bases; bases without a gene match: 4. To estimate absolute template abundance from read counts, synthetic TCR analog templates were spiked into each PCR. TCRbeta CDR3 regions were amplified from genomic DNA with bias-controlled V and J gene primers using the immunoSEQ assay. Sequencing of rearranged TCRbeta segments was done at approximately 20X coverage. On the authors' methods: Clustering was used to correct sequencing errors, and CDR3s were annotated against IMGT so that V, D and J genes could be assigned. Only productive TCRbeta rearrangements were used in downstream analyses, excluding out-of-frame or stop-codon sequences. Clonality was computed as one minus Shannon entropy normalized by the log of the number of unique productive sequences. Fisher's exact test with Benjamini-Hochberg correction, at a threshold of adjusted p below 0.01, was used to find clones that differed between time points or between blood and tumor. In its TCRdb copy, this immuneACCESS table keeps in-frame sequences only and misses some clones. Where compared with another copy, unresolved V genes explain less than half of these, and the others have no known cause. V, J and clone size are taken as reported in that table, and D and trimming were inferred from the DNA itself. The sample data list about 74,000 clones, and 85% to 90% of these were observed just once. Approximately 4.5% of the sample rests with the top ten.

The time point label on this specimen signifies: pretreatment peripheral blood. The cohort comprised fewer than 35 patients with locally advanced or metastatic urothelial carcinoma treated at Memorial Sloan Kettering on a trial protocol. Peripheral blood mononuclear cells were collected pretreatment and during treatment, with between 1 and 8 total time points obtained per patient. The Qiagen DNeasy Blood extraction kit was used to purify genomic DNA from total PBMCs and from tumor samples. Collected pretreatment and during treatment, PBMCs were isolated and stored as previously described. On this clone: Its antigen target is currently unknown. No much larger clone is present one base from it, and per-base qualities are unavailable.

The source material was PBMCs, sampled around atezolizumab (anti-PD-L1) treatment. The sequence is built from TRBV7-8 and TRBJ2-2, with 12 bases matching TRBD2. The receptor comes from a man aged 65-85 years with urothelial cancer. The CDR3 protein: CASSLGLAGVIGELFF. The DNA sequence reads TGTGCCAGCAGCTTAGGACTAGCGGGAGTCATCGGGGAGCTGTTTTTT.